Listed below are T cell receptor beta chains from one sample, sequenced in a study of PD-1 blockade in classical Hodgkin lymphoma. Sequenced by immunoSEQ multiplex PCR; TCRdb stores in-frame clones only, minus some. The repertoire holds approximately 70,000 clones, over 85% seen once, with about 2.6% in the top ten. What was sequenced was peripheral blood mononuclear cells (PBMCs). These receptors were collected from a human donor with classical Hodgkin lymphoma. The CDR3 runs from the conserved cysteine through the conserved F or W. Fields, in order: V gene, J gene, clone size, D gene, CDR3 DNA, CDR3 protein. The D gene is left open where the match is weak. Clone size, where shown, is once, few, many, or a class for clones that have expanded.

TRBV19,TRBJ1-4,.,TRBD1,TGTGCCAGTAGTTCCCGACAGGGGGCGAGCGAAAAACTGTTTTTT,CASSSRQGASEKLFF
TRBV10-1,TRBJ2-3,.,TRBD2,TGCGCCAGCAGTGAGGGAGCGGGGGGGCCGGCATCAGATACGCAGTATTTT,CASSEGAGGPASDTQYF
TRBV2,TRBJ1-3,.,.,TGTGCCAGCAGTGAAGCATTGTTCGGAAAGAGCTCTGGAAACACCATATATTTT,CASSEALFGKSSGNTIYF
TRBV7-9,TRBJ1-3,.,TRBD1,TGTGCCAGCAGCCCGGAGGGACAGTCAGGACCTAGTAGAAACACCATATATTTT,CASSPEGQSGPSRNTIYF
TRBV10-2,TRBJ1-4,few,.,TGCGCCAGCGGCAGAACGGGGGCATCGGACGAAAAACTGTTTTTT,CASGRTGASDEKLFF
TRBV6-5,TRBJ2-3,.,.,TGTGCCAGCAGTTACTTAGATACGCAGTATTTT,CASSYLDTQYF
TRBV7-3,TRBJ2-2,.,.,TGTGCCAGCAGCCCCAGGGCAGGGGTGGTGGAGCTGTTTTTT,CASSPRAGVVELFF
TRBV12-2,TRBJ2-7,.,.,TGTGCAAGTCGCCCGCATACCGGGAACTCCTACGAGCAGTACTTC,CASRPHTGNSYEQYF
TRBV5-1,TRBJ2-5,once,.,TGCGCCAGCAGCTCCCAACAGGTTCCGCAAGAGACCCAGTACTTC,CASSSQQVPQETQYF
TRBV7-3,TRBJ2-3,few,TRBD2,TGTGCCAGCAGCACCAGGGGACTAGCCACAGATACGCAGTATTTT,CASSTRGLATDTQYF
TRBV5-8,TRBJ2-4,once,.,TGTGCCAGCAGCTTTCCCTTTGCCAAAAACATTCAGTACTTC,CASSFPFAKNIQYF
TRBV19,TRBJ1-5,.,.,TGTGCCAGTAGTATATCTAGCAATCAGCCCCAGCATTTT,CASSISSNQPQHF
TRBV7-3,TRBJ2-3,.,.,TGTGCCAGCAGCGCCAATTCTAGACACCCCGCAGGCGATACGCAGTATTTT,CASSANSRHPAGDTQYF
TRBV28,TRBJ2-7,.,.,TGTGCCAGCAGAACCGGGGCCGACGAGCAGTACTTC,CASRTGADEQYF
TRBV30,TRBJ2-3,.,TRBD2,TGTGCCTGGAGTCAAGCGGGGGCCTTCACAGATACGCAGTATTTT,CAWSQAGAFTDTQYF
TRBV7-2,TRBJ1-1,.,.,TGTGCCAGCAGCCTCCTAGGACTGGAGAACACTGAAGCTTTCTTT,CASSLLGLENTEAFF
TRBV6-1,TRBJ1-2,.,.,TGTGCCAGCAGTGGCTACACCTTC,CASSGYTF
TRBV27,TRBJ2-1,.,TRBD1,TGTGCCAGCAGTTTAATATCCGGGACAGGGGTGGTTGAGCAGTTCTTC,CASSLISGTGVVEQFF
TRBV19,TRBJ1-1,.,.,TGTGCCAGCCGATTAAGTTCCGGCTTAGAGATGAACACTGAAGCTTTCTTT,CASRLSSGLEMNTEAFF
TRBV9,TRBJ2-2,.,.,TGTGCCAGCAGCCTTCGGCGGGGCAGCCCGAACACCGGGGAGCTGTTTTTT,CASSLRRGSPNTGELFF
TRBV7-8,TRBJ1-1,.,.,TGTGCCAGCAGCTTAGACGGGGCTAGGGTGACCGCTGAAGCTTTCTTT,CASSLDGARVTAEAFF
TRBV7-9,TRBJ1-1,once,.,TGTGCCAGCAGCTTATCAGGGTGGAACACTGAAGCTTTCTTT,CASSLSGWNTEAFF
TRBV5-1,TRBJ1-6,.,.,TGCGCCAGCAGCTCATTCGGGGATTCACCCCTCCACTTT,CASSSFGDSPLHF
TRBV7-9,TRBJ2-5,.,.,TGTGCCAGCAGCTTAGTATCCACGCTGGGAGAGACCCAGTACTTC,CASSLVSTLGETQYF
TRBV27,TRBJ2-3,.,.,TGTGCCAGCAGTTTGAGTAGCACAGATACGCAGTATTTT,CASSLSSTDTQYF